The 31 T cell receptor beta chains below were found in one sample sequenced in a study of neurological immune-mediated disorders. Each CDR3 protein gets one entry after TCRdb re-called the 5' RACE reads with MiXCR. The table lists 16,000 or so distinct CDR3 sequences, around 9% of them singletons, with about 47% in the top ten. The sequenced sample was CD8+ T cells from blood. These receptors originate from a man aged 50-60 years in good health.

This clonotype has ten or more counts. The chain employs TRBV24-1 and TRBJ2-7; D is undetermined. The CDR3 is 13 amino acids. Germline CDR1 KGHDR, CDR2 SFDVKD. V lost 2 bases, J lost 9 bases, and 13 bases lay in between. The DNA for the CDR3 is TGTGCCACCAGTGATTCGGGCGATACGGCGCAGTACTTC. This codes for CATSDSGDTAQYF.

V gene TRBV15 combines with J gene TRBJ2-1; TRBD2 aligns across 7 bases. CDR3 length: 16 amino acids. With 3 bases clipped from V and 5 bases from J, the junction kept 10 bases outside the gene matches. CDR1 and CDR2 from the germline V gene are LNHNV and YYDKDF (reference sequence). CDR3: CATSSLGGRSDNEQFF. The CDR3 DNA reads TGTGCCACCAGCAGCCTGGGGGGGAGGTCCGACAATGAGCAGTTCTTC.

This clonotype has a count of ten or more. This chain links TRBV7-3 with TRBJ2-3; 7 positions agree with TRBD1. The CDR3 contains 16 residues. The V and J ends lost 1 base and 2 bases, in that order; junction bases with no gene match: 6. Germline CDR1 is SGHTA and CDR2 is FQGTGA. CDR3 in amino acids: CASSLSDRASTDTQYF. The CDR3 region has the DNA TGTGCCAGCAGCTTAAGCGACAGGGCCTCCACAGATACGCAGTATTTT.

This clonotype appeared many times. The genes are TRBV7-8 and TRBJ2-7, with a weak D call TRBD2 (6 bases). Germline loops: CDR1 SGHVS, CDR2 FQNEAQ. Trimming stripped 1 base from V and 4 bases from J, with 23 bases between. This CDR3 is 18 amino acids long. The CDR3 nucleotides read TGTGCCAGCAGCTTAGTGGCAGGTTTATTCGGGAGTCTGTACGAGCAGTACTTC. Its translation: CASSLVAGLFGSLYEQYF.

This clonotype came up many times. The chain links TRBV5-1 to TRBJ2-5, with 8 nucleotides matching TRBD2. Germline V gives CDR1 SGHRS, CDR2 YFSETQ. This CDR3 is 17 amino acids long. V gave up 1 base and J gave up 4 bases; unmatched junction bases: 12. CDR3 DNA: TGCGCCAGCAGCTTGATTTGGAGCGGGGGCAGTGGAGAGACCCAGTACTTC. Its protein is CASSLIWSGGSGETQYF. The full variable domain, with the rest looked up from reference TRBV5-1 and TRBJ2-5, is KAGVTQTPRYLIKTRGQQVTLSCSPISGHRSVSWYQQTPGQGLQFLFEYFSETQRNKGNFPGRFSGRQFSNSRSEMNVSTLELGDSALYLCASSLIWSGGSGETQYFGPGTRLLVL.

This clonotype showed up many times. CDR3 sequence reads: CASRGGTGAYNEQFF. For the CDR3, the DNA is TGTGCCAGCAGAGGCGGGACAGGAGCCTACAATGAGCAGTTCTTC. This rearrangement joins TRBV3-1 to TRBJ2-1; 8 bases agree with TRBD1. Trimming took 6 bases from V and 2 from J; bases not matched to a gene: 6. The CDR3 has 15 residues. Germline V gives CDR1 LGHDT, CDR2 YNNKEL (reference sequence).

This clonotype occurred many times. This chain's CDR3 is CSVEDPVSAYSGANVLTF. DNA for the CDR3: TGCAGCGTTGAAGATCCGGTCAGTGCCTACTCTGGGGCCAACGTCCTGACTTTC. V gene TRBV29-1 combines with J gene TRBJ2-6; D unclear. The length of the CDR3 is 18 residues. Germline CDR1 SQVTM, CDR2 ANQGSEA. V shed 0 bases and J shed 0 bases, with 15 bases lying between them.

This clonotype was observed many times. J is TRBJ2-1 and V is TRBV7-6, with D possibly being TRBD2 (5 bases). Germline V gene data show CDR1 as SGHVS and CDR2 as FNYEAQ. V lost 5 bases, J lost 4 bases, and 15 bases lay in between. The CDR3 is 15 amino acids. CDR3 region: CASSPRRGIYNEQFF. CDR3 in DNA: TGTGCCAGCAGCCCCCGTCGGGGAATATACAATGAGCAGTTCTTC.

This clonotype was counted ten times or more. Compared with germline, one end of the junction differs, possibly owing to a read error. The rearrangement uses TRBV4-1 and TRBJ2-1; tentatively, D is TRBD2 (7 bases). Germline CDR1 MGHRA, CDR2 YSYEKL. This CDR3 is 16 amino acids long. The CDR3 protein is CASTQGGGLSYNEQFF. CDR3 nucleotide sequence: TGCGCCAGCACCCAAGGGGGGGGACTCTCCTACAATGAGCAGTTCTTC.

This rearrangement joins TRBV3-1 to TRBJ2-3, with 9 bases lining up with TRBD2. After removal of 6 bases from V and 1 base from J, the junction contained 5 bases not matched to a gene. Germline lookup yields CDR1 LGHDT and CDR2 YNNKEL (reference sequence). CDR3 length equals 15 residues. CDR3 residues: CASRTSGGGTDTQYF. CDR3 coding DNA: TGTGCCAGCAGGACTAGCGGTGGGGGCACAGATACGCAGTATTTT.

This clonotype was detected ten times or more. The J gene is TRBJ2-7, the V gene TRBV7-9; 9 nucleotides line up with TRBD1. This CDR3 has 15 residues. Germline assignment: CDR1 SEHNR and CDR2 FQNEAQ (reference sequence). J lost 0 bases, V lost 4 bases, and 4 bases had no gene match. CDR3 coding DNA: TGTGCCAGCAGCTCCCGGGACAGGGACTCCTACGAGCAGTACTTC. The encoded protein is CASSSRDRDSYEQYF. The complete variable domain, with remaining parts taken from reference TRBV7-9 and TRBJ2-7, reads DTGVSQNPRHKITKRGQNVTFRCDPISEHNRLYWYRQTLGQGPEFLTYFQNEAQLEKSRLLSDRFSAERPKGSFSTLEIQRTEQGDSAMYLCASSSRDRDSYEQYFGPGTRLTVT.

This clonotype was counted ten times or more. The gene calls are TRBV21-1 and TRBJ1-3; the table's D gene call, TRBD1, was not cross checked with the DNA. TRBV21-1 is annotated as a pseudogene. The CDR3 has 19 residues. Here the CDR3 DNA reads TGTGCCAGCAGCAAAGCCGTCGGGACAGGGGATCGCTCTGGAAACACCATATATTTT. Encoded protein: CASSKAVGTGDRSGNTIYF.

In its sample, this clonotype is medium-sized. The chain combines TRBV12-3 or TRBV12-4 with TRBJ2-7; 7 bases line up with TRBD1. The junction had 2 bases not matched to a gene; V was cut back by 8 bases and J by 4 bases. The CDR3 runs 11 residues. CDR3 loop: CASARGYEQYF. The CDR3 DNA reads TGTGCCAGCGCCAGGGGGTACGAGCAGTACTTC.

This clonotype was recorded many times. V and J are TRBV3-1 and TRBJ2-5; 7 positions agree with TRBD2. From germline, CDR1 is LGHDT and CDR2 YNNKEL (reference sequence). The J segment lost 5 bases and the V segment lost 1 base, leaving 4 bases of the junction unmatched. The CDR3 totals 14 residues. Here the CDR3 DNA reads TGTGCCAGCAGCCAAGTCGGGGAGGGTGAGACCCAGTACTTC. It encodes CASSQVGEGETQYF.

This clonotype was recorded at least ten times. V gene TRBV18 combines with J gene TRBJ2-7, with D possibly being TRBD2 (6 bases). Trimming stripped 4 bases from V and 0 bases from J, with 16 bases between. This CDR3 is 16 amino acids long. The germline gives CDR1 KGHSH, CDR2 LQKENI. In DNA, the CDR3 is TGTGCCAGCTCACTCGCCGGCGCTAGCGCCTCCTACGAGCAGTACTTC. It is translated as CASSLAGASASYEQYF.

This clonotype was seen many times. The CDR3 here is CASSIDETVSYEQYF. CDR3 DNA: TGTGCCAGTAGTATAGATGAAACGGTCTCCTACGAGCAGTACTTC. This chain uses TRBV19 with TRBJ2-7; no firm D call. Per germline, CDR1 LNHDA and CDR2 SQIVND (reference sequence). The V end lost 0 bases, the J end lost 0 bases, and 9 bases lay between the germline ends. The CDR3 has 15 residues.

At least ten counts were recorded for this clonotype. One end of the junction does not line up with germline, which may come from a read error. The V gene is TRBV30, the J gene TRBJ2-1, with a weak D call TRBD2 (6 bases). The CDR3 runs 12 residues. CDR1 is GTSNPN and CDR2 is SVGIG in the germline V gene (reference sequence). In nucleotides, the CDR3 is TGTGCCTGGAGTGTAGCCGGGCCCGCGGGGAACTTC. Its translation is CAWSVAGPAGNF.

This clonotype was seen repeatedly, ten times or more. V usage is TRBV5-1 and J usage is TRBJ1-2; D unclear. Germline assignment: CDR1 SGHRS and CDR2 YFSETQ. With 4 bases removed from V and 6 bases from J, the gap between germline ends came to 25 bases. CDR3 length equals 17 residues. The CDR3 DNA follows: TGCGCCAGCAGCCCGGACGGGTGGGGTCTGGGAGTGGATGGCTACACCTTC. Translation gives CASSPDGWGLGVDGYTF.

This clonotype was observed at least ten times. The chain recombines TRBV27 with TRBJ2-3; D gene uncertain. CDR1 is MNHEY, CDR2 SMNVEV, per germline (reference sequence). The CDR3 has 13 residues. V dropped 4 bases and J dropped 2 bases, with 7 bases sitting between them. CDR3 region: CASSSLYTDTQYF. Written as DNA, the CDR3 is TGTGCCAGCAGTTCACTCTACACAGATACGCAGTATTTT.

In this sample, this clonotype turned up many times. The V gene is TRBV7-9, the J gene TRBJ2-5; 9 bases fit TRBD1. V shed 5 bases, J shed 2 bases, and the junction held 12 bases outside the gene matches. CDR3 length: 17 residues. Looked up from germline, CDR1 is SEHNR and CDR2 is FQNEAQ (reference sequence). The CDR3 loop reads CASSPQGALGEQETQYF. The CDR3 DNA sequence: TGTGCCAGCAGCCCACAGGGGGCCCTCGGCGAACAAGAGACCCAGTACTTC.

This clonotype has a count of ten or more. J is TRBJ2-1 and V is TRBV7-8; 7 nucleotides align to TRBD2. The CDR3 has 15 residues. The V segment lost 0 bases and the J segment 4 bases; nucleotides outside the gene matches: 3. Germline CDR1 reads SGHVS; CDR2 reads FQNEAQ. CDR3 DNA: TGTGCCAGCAGCTTAGCGCCTAGCGGTTACAATGAGCAGTTCTTC. This sequence encodes CASSLAPSGYNEQFF.

This clonotype has a count of ten or more. In DNA, the CDR3 is TGTGCCAGCAGTTGGACTAGCGGGAACCCAGATACGCAGTATTTT. This sequence encodes CASSWTSGNPDTQYF. The J gene is TRBJ2-3, the V gene TRBV28, with TRBD2 matching over 12 bases. J lost 4 bases, V lost 4 bases, and 3 bases had no gene match. The CDR3 runs to 15 residues. Germline V CDR1 and CDR2: MDHEN, SYDVKM.

This clonotype occurred many times. The genes are TRBV7-2 and TRBJ2-7; D possibly matches TRBD1 or TRBD2 (5 bases each). Germline CDR1 is SGHTA and CDR2 is FQGNSA. Trimming removed 1 base from V and 3 bases from J, with 13 bases in between. The CDR3 totals 15 residues. The CDR3 here is CASSLEAGTVYEQYF. Here the CDR3 DNA reads TGTGCCAGCAGCTTAGAGGCAGGGACCGTCTACGAGCAGTACTTC.

This clonotype was recorded at least ten times. The chain uses TRBV5-6 and TRBJ1-1; the match to TRBD1 covers 12 bases. The CDR3 length is 16 residues. V trimming: 3 bases; J trimming: 4 bases; junction bases outside the gene matches: 7. In germline, CDR1 is SGHDT, CDR2 YYEEEE. The CDR3 loop is CASSSSRGQGATEAFF. The CDR3 DNA follows: TGTGCCAGCAGCTCCTCCCGGGGACAGGGGGCCACTGAAGCTTTCTTT.

This clonotype was observed at least ten times. The chain links TRBV11-2 to TRBJ1-2; D is undetermined. Germline V CDR1 and CDR2: SGHAT, FQNNGV. The CDR3 is made up of 14 amino acids. Trimming stripped 1 base from V and 4 bases from J, with 10 bases between. CDR3 sequence: CASSLASAGYGYTF. DNA for the CDR3: TGTGCCAGCAGCTTAGCCTCAGCGGGCTATGGCTACACCTTC.

This clonotype was counted ten times or more. This likely comes from a read error, as the CDR3 has no conserved phenylalanine or tryptophan at its end. This chain connects TRBV5-6 to TRBJ2-1; 10 bases line up with TRBD1. V dropped 3 bases and J dropped 8; count of bases not matched to a gene: 8. Germline lookup yields CDR1 SGHDT and CDR2 YYEEEE. The CDR3 sequence is 15 residues long. In nucleotides, the CDR3 is TGTGCCAGCAGCTCCGTCGGACAGGGGGTTTATGAGCAGTTCTCC. Residues: CASSSVGQGVYEQFS.

This clonotype has ten or more counts. V gene TRBV11-2 combines with J gene TRBJ2-2; 7 bases line up with TRBD2. The germline V gene has CDR1 SGHAT and CDR2 FQNNGV. The CDR3 is made up of 15 amino acids. Germline trimming cut 5 bases from V and 4 bases from J; bases unmatched to any gene: 7. CDR3 amino acids: CASSRWGGVTGELFF. The CDR3 DNA reads as TGTGCCAGCAGCCGCTGGGGGGGGGTCACCGGGGAGCTGTTTTTT.

This clonotype was observed at least ten times. The chain recombines TRBV6-5 with TRBJ2-1; 8 bases fit TRBD2. The V gene end was trimmed by 5 bases and the J gene end by 5 bases; junction bases not matched to a gene: 8. CDR1 and CDR2 (germline): MNHEY, SVGAGI. The CDR3 is made up of 15 amino acids. CDR3 region: CASSPLIAGNNEQFF. Here the CDR3 DNA reads TGTGCCAGCAGTCCTTTAATAGCGGGAAACAATGAGCAGTTCTTC.

This clonotype was observed many times. The V and J genes are TRBV7-9 and TRBJ2-1; a weak D match, TRBD1 (6 bases). Germline values: CDR1 SEHNR, CDR2 FQNEAQ (reference sequence). The CDR3 loop spans 12 amino acids. V shed 1 base and J shed 12 bases, with 10 bases lying between them. CDR3 in amino acids: CASSLGHRVQFF. CDR3 bases: TGTGCCAGCAGCTTAGGTCACAGGGTGCAGTTCTTC.

This clonotype was counted many times. This chain links TRBV7-7 with TRBJ2-2; 11 nucleotides match TRBD2. V shed 3 bases and J 5 bases; nucleotides not matched to a gene: 8. The CDR3 is 17 amino acids. Germline-derived CDR1 and CDR2 are SSHAT and FNYEAQ (reference sequence). The CDR3 bases are TGTGCCAGCAGCTTGAACCTAGCGGGAGGAGGTACCGGGGAGCTGTTTTTT. This encodes CASSLNLAGGGTGELFF.

There are many counts of this clonotype. The chain recombines TRBV20-1 with TRBJ2-7; 8 nucleotides align to TRBD2. Per the germline V gene, CDR1 is DFQATT and CDR2 is SNEGSKA (reference sequence). This CDR3 is 13 amino acids long. The V and J ends lost 4 bases and 4 bases, in that order; junction bases with no gene match: 6. The CDR3 is CSAMGSGSYEQYF. DNA of the CDR3: TGCAGTGCTATGGGGAGCGGGAGTTACGAGCAGTACTTC.